This T cell receptor (beta chain) was profiled in a study of blood T cell repertoires in COVID-19. Across the study: Sample material is recorded as cDNA or gDNA derived from T cells, B-cell-depleted T cells, or PBMCs.

Participants had their cohort set by participant-reported clinical history. Up to 2 weeks before entering the study, exposed participants had met a COVID-19 case. The protocol was immunoSEQ multiplex PCR, while the TCRdb copy is restricted to in-frame clones and leaves out a portion. The sample has a few hundred thousand clones, just over 90% seen once. This clonotype was sampled from a woman aged 40 to 50 who had been exposed to COVID-19. Sample: PBMCs or T cells enriched from blood (not recorded which).

In nucleotides, the CDR3 is TGTGCCAGCAGCGAATACAGGGGGAACACTGAAGCTTTCTTT. Translation: CASSEYRGNTEAFF. The chain carries TRBV7-9 and TRBJ1-1; 7 bases agree with TRBD1. This CDR3 comprises 14 residues. In germline, CDR1 is SEHNR, CDR2 FQNEAQ (reference sequence). Trimming cost V 5 bases and J 1 base; bases outside gene matches: 4. Filled out from reference TRBV7-9 and TRBJ1-1, the complete variable domain reads DTGVSQNPRHKITKRGQNVTFRCDPISEHNRLYWYRQTLGQGPEFLTYFQNEAQLEKSRLLSDRFSAERPKGSFSTLEIQRTEQGDSAMYLCASSEYRGNTEAFFGQGTRLTVV.